Listed below are T cell receptor beta chains from one sample, sequenced in a study of beta chain features in type 1 diabetes. Sequencing was performed with immunoSEQ multiplex PCR; in TCRdb, only in-frame clones are kept and a portion is missing. Among 300,000 or so clones listed, roughly 8% were seen once. The source material was central memory CD4+ T cells from blood. These receptors all stem from a woman between 18 and 30 years old in good health. The conserved cysteine and the conserved F or W are not part of the CDR3 here. Each record gives: J gene, V gene, clone size, CDR3 protein. The size of a clone is reported for some rows only, either as once, few or many, or as a class for expanded clones.

J: TRBJ1-3; V: TRBV4-1; size: NA; CDR3: ASSQVGTRVNSGNTIY
J: TRBJ1-4; V: TRBV7-9; size: few; CDR3: ASSLGGLSNEKLF
J: TRBJ2-7; V: TRBV7-9; size: NA; CDR3: ASSSAGTYGGEQY
J: TRBJ2-4; V: TRBV18; size: NA; CDR3: ASSPPGHPTGQY
J: TRBJ2-7; V: TRBV6-1; size: NA; CDR3: ASSRGSFSVEQY
J: TRBJ1-2; V: TRBV25-1; size: few; CDR3: ASSEGVGKYTKGYGYT
J: TRBJ1-2; V: TRBV4-3; size: few; CDR3: ASSQGGGQNYGYT
J: TRBJ2-2; V: TRBV7-2; size: few; CDR3: ASSLLAGGMNTGELF
J: TRBJ1-3; V: TRBV7-9; size: NA; CDR3: ASSLVASGNTIY
J: TRBJ1-1; V: TRBV6-5; size: NA; CDR3: ASSYSGGVNTEAF
J: TRBJ2-5; V: TRBV29-1; size: NA; CDR3: SVVRTGGLETQY
J: TRBJ2-1; V: TRBV18; size: NA; CDR3: ASSPKGADNEQF
J: TRBJ2-7; V: TRBV13; size: NA; CDR3: ASSLTGATYEQY
J: TRBJ2-5; V: TRBV19; size: NA; CDR3: ASSRTQETQY
J: TRBJ2-1; V: TRBV6-5; size: NA; CDR3: ASSYGTTYNEQF
J: TRBJ1-1; V: TRBV10-3; size: few; CDR3: AISPGDALNTEAF
J: TRBJ2-2; V: TRBV6-5; size: few; CDR3: ASSYSNRGSGELF
J: TRBJ1-1; V: TRBV6-5; size: once; CDR3: ASSPGGRTEAF
J: TRBJ2-1; V: TRBV28; size: few; CDR3: ASSFADRGAYNEQF
J: TRBJ2-6; V: TRBV6-5; size: many; CDR3: ASSILGSGANVLT
J: TRBJ1-2; V: TRBV19; size: few; CDR3: ASSAGRDVYGYT
J: TRBJ2-5; V: TRBV6-1; size: NA; CDR3: ATGQGRQETQY
J: TRBJ1-5; V: TRBV6-5; size: few; CDR3: ASSSTGTGVNQPQH
J: TRBJ2-3; V: TRBV7-8; size: few; CDR3: ASSLAIGPRGKY
J: TRBJ2-7; V: TRBV29-1; size: NA; CDR3: SVPRENSYEQY
J: TRBJ2-7; V: TRBV18; size: NA; CDR3: ASSPATNYEQY
J: TRBJ2-2; V: TRBV5-8; size: NA; CDR3: ASSLYHTGELF
J: TRBJ1-1; V: TRBV4-2; size: NA; CDR3: ASSRRGFATEAF
J: TRBJ2-7; V: TRBV5-1; size: NA; CDR3: ASSSGVYEQY
J: TRBJ2-1; V: TRBV4-2; size: few; CDR3: ASSLSLAGARVVEQF
J: TRBJ2-3; V: TRBV7-9; size: NA; CDR3: ASSDFGPDTQY
J: TRBJ2-7; V: TRBV2; size: few; CDR3: ASSLEYEQY
J: TRBJ2-2; V: TRBV5-5; size: few; CDR3: ASRRDSQNTGELF
J: TRBJ2-1; V: TRBV28; size: many; CDR3: ASSSPGTSGYNEQF
J: TRBJ2-3; V: TRBV2; size: NA; CDR3: ASRLDRSSTDTQY
J: TRBJ2-3; V: TRBV7-9; size: few; CDR3: ASSTAGFSDTQY
J: TRBJ1-3; V: TRBV19; size: few; CDR3: ASERLSSGNTIY
J: TRBJ2-3; V: TRBV7-8; size: NA; CDR3: ASSPTSGSTDTQY
J: TRBJ2-1; V: TRBV29-1; size: NA; CDR3: SVLYYNEQF
J: TRBJ2-7; V: TRBV19; size: NA; CDR3: ASRTGLAGNYEQY